The 14 T cell receptor beta chains in this list originate from one sample, sequenced in a study of blood T cell repertoires in COVID-19. Here immunoSEQ multiplex PCR was the method, and the copy in TCRdb shows in-frame clones only, minus some. Here the sample spans roughly 94,000 clones, approximately 82% being singletons. The sample taken for sequencing was peripheral blood. Every receptor here comes from a man between 60 and 70 years old with acute or convalescent COVID-19.

In this sample, this clone turned up once. V is TRBV6-5 and J is TRBJ1-2; weak D call: TRBD1 (6 bases). The germline V gene has CDR1 MNHEY and CDR2 SVGAGI. Deletions cut 7 bases from V and 3 bases from J, with 18 bases between. This CDR3 has 15 amino acids. CDR3 nucleotides: TGTGCCAGCAAGACACAGGGAGAAGGTGACTATGGCTACACCTTC. Encoded protein: CASKTQGEGDYGYTF.

As concerns this clone: One end of the junction does not line up with germline, which may come from a read error. The chain links TRBV7-2 to TRBJ1-2, with D unclear. Germline V gene lookup returns CDR1 SGHTA and CDR2 FQGNSA. This CDR3 contains 10 residues. In nucleotides, the CDR3 is TGTGCCAGCGGCTTACGTGGCTACACCTTC. Residues: CASGLRGYTF. Supplemented by reference TRBV7-2 and TRBJ1-2, the full variable domain reads GAGVSQSPSNKVTEKGKDVELRCDPISGHTALYWYRQSLGQGLEFLIYFQGNSAPDKSGLPSDRFSAERTGGSVSTLTIQRTQQEDSAVYLCASGLRGYTFGSGTRLTVV.

This chain uses TRBV28 with TRBJ1-3, with D possibly matching TRBD1 (5 bases). This CDR3 has 15 residues. The V and J ends lost 4 bases and 1 base respectively, with 11 bases between them. Looked up from germline, CDR1 is MDHEN and CDR2 is SYDVKM. CDR3 protein: CASSSYGTSGNTIYF. The CDR3 DNA sequence: TGTGCCAGCAGTTCGTACGGGACTTCTGGAAACACCATATATTTT.

The chain combines TRBV10-3 with TRBJ2-1, with TRBD1 matching over 8 bases. The germline gives CDR1 ENHRY, CDR2 SYGVKD. The CDR3 runs 15 residues. V was pared by 2 bases and J by 6 bases, with 6 bases of the junction left unmatched. The CDR3 DNA reads TGTGCCATCAGTGAGAGGTCAGGGGGCTTCAATGAGCAGTTCTTC. Translating gives CAISERSGGFNEQFF.

V is TRBV5-5 and J is TRBJ1-6, with D uncertain. Between the trimmed V and J ends, which lost 1 base and 3 bases, there was a span of 8 bases. This CDR3 spans 15 amino acids. Germline V gives CDR1 SGHKS, CDR2 YYEKEE (reference sequence). The CDR3 sequence is CASSLIQDYNSPLHF. In DNA, the CDR3 is TGTGCCAGCAGCTTGATCCAGGACTATAATTCACCCCTCCACTTT.

Written as DNA, the CDR3 is TGTGCCAGCAGTGAAGGGTTAGCGACATACGAGCAGTACTTC. Its translation is CASSEGLATYEQYF. The J gene is TRBJ2-7, the V gene TRBV2; D may be TRBD2 (5 bases). The CDR3 runs 14 residues. The V gene lost 1 base and the J gene lost 4 bases, with 11 bases spanning the gap. From germline, CDR1 is SNHLY and CDR2 FYNNEI.

This clone was observed a few times. V and J are TRBV28 and TRBJ1-5, with 9 bases aligning to TRBD1. The CDR3 contains 16 residues. CDR1 MDHEN and CDR2 SYDVKM come from the germline V gene. V was pared by 6 bases and J by 7 bases, with 13 bases of the junction left unmatched. The CDR3 here is CASRMGQGGPWQPQHF. CDR3 in DNA: TGTGCCAGCAGGATGGGACAGGGAGGCCCCTGGCAGCCCCAGCATTTT.

The V gene is TRBV3-1 (or the pseudogene TRBV3-2), the J gene TRBJ2-5; 7 positions match TRBD1. Germline CDR1 is LGHDT and CDR2 is YNNKEL (reference sequence). This CDR3 is 15 amino acids long. J gave up 1 base and V 5 bases, and 7 bases lay outside the gene matches. CDR3 bases: TGTGCCAGCAGCGTAATCTACAGGGGCCAAGAGACCCAGTACTTC. Protein: CASSVIYRGQETQYF.

This clone was counted once. V usage is TRBV6-1 and J usage is TRBJ1-2, with TRBD1 identical over 7 bases. Germline CDR1 is MNHNS and CDR2 is SASEGT. Unmatched junction bases numbered 18, after V lost 0 bases and J lost 8 bases. The CDR3 runs to 18 residues. The CDR3 nucleotides read TGTGCCAGCAGTGAAGCGCTAGGCCTCGAGGGGGCGCGTTGGGGCTACACCTTC. Translation gives CASSEALGLEGARWGYTF.

The gene calls are TRBV11-2 and TRBJ1-3, with 7 nucleotides matching TRBD1. With V trimmed by 2 bases and J by 7 bases, 2 bases remained unmatched. Germline CDR1 SGHAT, CDR2 FQNNGV. This CDR3 comprises 13 residues. The CDR3 region has the DNA TGTGCCAGCAGCTTATCGACAGGGAACACCATATATTTT. Translating gives CASSLSTGNTIYF.

The V call is TRBV28, the J call TRBJ2-1; a possible D gene is TRBD1 (6 bases). This CDR3 has 14 residues. V was shortened by 5 bases and J by 8 bases, with 16 bases between the two germline ends. Germline CDR1 MDHEN, CDR2 SYDVKM. The CDR3 is CASSGQGIVDEQFF. The CDR3 DNA follows: TGTGCCAGCAGTGGGCAGGGGATAGTCGATGAGCAGTTCTTC. Drawing the rest from reference TRBV28 and TRBJ2-1, the complete variable domain is DVKVTQSSRYLVKRTGEKVFLECVQDMDHENMFWYRQDPGLGLRLIYFSYDVKMKEKGDIPEGYSVSREKKERFSLILESASTNQTSMYLCASSGQGIVDEQFFGPGTRLTVL.

The V gene is TRBV28, the J gene TRBJ2-7; 8 nucleotides line up with TRBD1. CDR1 MDHEN and CDR2 SYDVKM come from the germline V gene. There are 14 residues in the CDR3. Trimming at V came to 5 bases and at J to 3 bases, leaving 6 bases not matched to a gene. CDR3 sequence (DNA): TGTGCCAGCAGTCGCCGGGACAGGTTCTACGAGCAGTACTTC. It specifies CASSRRDRFYEQYF.

This chain joins TRBV30 and TRBJ1-4; 9 nucleotides align to TRBD1. CDR3 size: 15 residues. The trim removed 2 bases at V and 7 bases at J, leaving 8 bases unmatched. Germline V gene lookup returns CDR1 GTSNPN and CDR2 SVGIG (reference sequence). CDR3 nucleotides: TGTGCCTGGAGTTCCACGGACAGGGGCGGTGAAAAACTGTTTTTT. This translates into CAWSSTDRGGEKLFF.

This chain uses TRBV19 with TRBJ2-2; TRBD1 matches at 11 bases. Germline V gene sequence: CDR1 LNHDA, CDR2 SQIVND (reference sequence). V shed 5 bases, J shed 2 bases, and the junction held 10 bases outside the gene matches. The CDR3 spans 18 residues. DNA for the CDR3: TGTGCCAGTAGTGTGGGGACAGGGGGTCTGATTAACACCGGGGAGCTGTTTTTT. Translated, it gives CASSVGTGGLINTGELFF.